These T cell receptor beta chains were read from a single sample in a study of T cell repertoires in cytomegalovirus infection. TCRdb passed the reads through MiXCR, listing each CDR3 protein once. The table records approximately 550,000 distinct CDR3 sequences, approximately 16% of them present only once. Sequencing used CD8+ T cells from PBMCs. The receptor source for this set is a human donor in good health (CMV status not recorded). Some clones in this sample may be carry-over from other donors' samples. Each CDR3 is given with its conserved first and last residue. D genes are given only for firm matches. The listing skips clone size in some rows; elsewhere it reads once, few, many or a size class.

D,J,size,V,DNA,CDR3
.,TRBJ1-2,few,TRBV4-1,TGCGCCAGCAGCCCAATGGGGAGCGCAGGGTACGGGCATCGGGATGGCTACACCTTC,CASSPMGSAGYGHRDGYTF
TRBD2,TRBJ2-5,few,TRBV7-6,TGTGCCAGCACCGAAGGGAGGGTAGGAGAGACCCAGTACTTC,CASTEGRVGETQYF
.,TRBJ2-1,few,TRBV5-4,TGTGCCAGCAGCTTCGACAGTCCCAATGAGCAGTTCTTC,CASSFDSPNEQFF
TRBD2,TRBJ2-2,once,TRBV9,TGTGCCAGCAGCGTAGGCGGGGGGGCAGAGAACACCGGGGAGCTGTTTTTT,CASSVGGGAENTGELFF
.,TRBJ2-7,many,TRBV6-6,TGTGCCAGCACTCCCCAGGGGGGAAGTAGCTACGAGCAGTACTTC,CASTPQGGSSYEQYF
TRBD2,TRBJ2-3,.,TRBV27,TGTGCCAGCAGCCATCTGGGGACTAAGGGACCAGATACGCAGTATTTT,CASSHLGTKGPDTQYF
.,TRBJ2-7,few,TRBV5-1,TGCGCCAGCAGCAAGGACGGGGGATACGAGCAGTACTTC,CASSKDGGYEQYF
.,TRBJ1-1,few,TRBV14,TGTGCCAGCAGTGTCACTAGCGGGGCTGAAGCTTTCTTT,CASSVTSGAEAFF
.,TRBJ2-7,.,TRBV14,TGTGCCAGCAGCCCCCGAGATCGTCGCTCCGAGCAGTACTTC,CASSPRDRRSEQYF
.,TRBJ2-1,many,TRBV12-3/TRBV12-4,TGTGCCAGCAGCCCTGGCCCCTACAATGAGCAGTTCTTC,CASSPGPYNEQFF
TRBD2,TRBJ2-2,many,TRBV7-3,TGTGCCAGCAGCCAAGGACTAGCGGGGAAGGGCGGGGAGCTGTTTTTT,CASSQGLAGKGGELFF
.,TRBJ1-5,few,TRBV27,TGTGCCAGCACCAGGGTGCGGGGTCAGCCCCAGCATTTT,CASTRVRGQPQHF
.,TRBJ1-1,many,TRBV5-5,TGTGCCAGCAGCCTTGTCCGGGAAGCTTTCTTT,CASSLVREAFF
.,TRBJ2-1,.,TRBV9,TGTGCCAGCAGCGTACAGGGGACTCCCTACAATGAGCAGTTCTTC,CASSVQGTPYNEQFF